This TCR beta chain was documented in a study of cytomegalovirus exposure and HLA in healthy donors. Study-wide results and limits: A later analysis showed that HLA-associated TCR beta chains had undergone more clonal expansion than equally common others. Reports showed the classifier diagnosing cytomegalovirus status with high specificity and sensitivity.

PCR employed 60 Vbeta and 13 Jbeta primers. Source study methods: Later reanalysis found tens of millions of unique TCR beta chains, around 9.9 million of them shared. Only in-frame clones appear in the TCRdb table, and some are missing; sequencing was by immunoSEQ multiplex PCR. V and J calls and clone size are copied from that table; D and trimming were computed from the DNA. The table has about 180,000 clones, 77% seen once; the top ten hold over 1.1%. The V end was cut by 6 bases, the J end by 5 bases, with 16 bases between. This CDR3 has 13 amino acids. Looked up from germline, CDR1 is SQVTM and CDR2 is ANQGSEA. On this clone: The antigen remains unidentified.

Donors showed nominal health when sampled, although they likely had unrecorded immune exposures. The sample was PBMCs. The chain is built from TRBV29-1 and TRBJ2-5; D is uncertain. The clonotype was recovered from a man aged 18 to 30 in good health and CMV-seronegative. The CDR3 region has the DNA TGCAGCGTCACCCGACATCTTGGGGAGACCCAGTACTTC. Amino acids: CSVTRHLGETQYF.